This T cell receptor beta chain is drawn from a study of T cells after yellow fever vaccination. One entry per CDR3 protein results from TCRdb running MiXCR on the 5' RACE reads. The sample includes around 310,000 distinct CDR3 sequences, 3.5% to 4.5% of them seen just once. The sample holds many counts of this clonotype. V gave up 10 bases and J gave up 4 bases, with 13 bases separating them. Germline assignment: CDR1 SNHLY and CDR2 FYNNEI. The CDR3 is 12 amino acids. The rearrangement uses TRBV2 and TRBJ2-5; D remains ambiguous. The TCR originated in a man between 18 and 29 years old who received the YFV17D yellow fever vaccine. The source material was PBMCs, sampled 15 days after the yellow fever booster vaccination. CDR3 DNA sequence: TGTGCCACCCAGGATGCTGGAGAGACCCAGTACTTC. Amino acids: CATQDAGETQYF.